The rows below give T cell receptor beta chains drawn from one sample of a study of blood T cell repertoires in COVID-19. Assay: immunoSEQ multiplex PCR; the TCRdb copy retains only in-frame clones and omits some. Found here are about 220,000 clones, almost 90% of them singletons; the top ten hold about 14%. The sample was PBMCs or T cells enriched from blood (not recorded which). The source is a young man who had been exposed to COVID-19. CDR3s include the opening cysteine and the closing phenylalanine or tryptophan. The order of the fields is clone size, J gene, V gene, CDR3 protein. Clone size appears in some rows only: once, few, many, or a class for an expanded clone.

size: NA
J: TRBJ2-3
V: TRBV21-1
CDR3: CASSSRDRNTDTQYF

size: NA
J: TRBJ1-1
V: TRBV3-1/TRBV3-2
CDR3: CASSHNPGQGGEAFF

size: once
J: TRBJ2-3
V: TRBV5-1
CDR3: CASSLSQGSKDTQYF

size: NA
J: TRBJ1-3
V: TRBV5-1
CDR3: CASSLGSTGPGNTIYF

size: once
J: TRBJ2-1
V: TRBV12-3/TRBV12-4
CDR3: CASSLWGGEQFF

size: NA
J: TRBJ1-1
V: TRBV4-3
CDR3: CASSQDWGAEAFF

size: NA
J: TRBJ1-1
V: TRBV5-4
CDR3: CASSQKTENTEAFF

size: NA
J: TRBJ2-3
V: TRBV10-3
CDR3: CATSSGGLADTQYF

size: NA
J: TRBJ1-2
V: TRBV5-1
CDR3: CASSSGTEGRGYTF

size: NA
J: TRBJ2-3
V: TRBV25-1
CDR3: CASSELDGGVTDTQYF

size: NA
J: TRBJ1-1
V: TRBV6-6
CDR3: CASSPPLRRVNTEAFF

size: NA
J: TRBJ2-2
V: TRBV2
CDR3: CASGNRDRGAGELFF

size: NA
J: TRBJ1-2
V: TRBV4-1
CDR3: CASSPGQRSSIGWGYTF

size: NA
J: TRBJ2-1
V: TRBV5-6
CDR3: CASSFRAGATNEQFF

size: NA
J: TRBJ2-5
V: TRBV29-1
CDR3: CSVDPLETQYF

size: NA
J: TRBJ2-2
V: TRBV19
CDR3: CASGQTGGNTGELFF

size: NA
J: TRBJ1-1
V: TRBV7-2
CDR3: CASRARTGLLMNTEAFF

size: NA
J: TRBJ2-1
V: TRBV5-6
CDR3: CASSPDLALDLNEQFF